Below, 3 T cell receptor beta chains from the same sample are listed, as sequenced in a study of T-cell reconstitution after alpha-beta-depleted transplantation in children. The authors prepared the TCRbeta library with unique molecular identifiers. MiXCR, run by TCRdb on the PCR reads, gives a single entry per CDR3 protein. The data contain around 700,000 distinct CDR3 sequences, 10% to 15% of them singletons. The sample was PBMCs, taken before TCRalphabeta/CD19-depleted stem cell transplant. These receptors originate from a girl aged 2 to 9 with congenital amegakaryocytic thrombocytopenia, due to receive a stem cell transplant.

V is TRBV20-1 and J is TRBJ2-1, with 12 bases aligning to TRBD1. After removal of 3 bases from V and 7 bases from J, the junction contained 13 bases not matched to a gene. Per the germline V gene, CDR1 is DFQATT and CDR2 is SNEGSKA (reference sequence). This CDR3 region has 17 residues. The CDR3 sequence: CSARASFRDRGQNEQFF. DNA for the CDR3: TGCAGTGCTAGGGCGTCATTCCGGGACAGGGGGCAGAATGAGCAGTTCTTC.

This clonotype was counted many times. The V and J genes are TRBV12-3 or TRBV12-4 and TRBJ2-2; TRBD2 agrees at 10 bases. V trimming: 5 bases; J trimming: 4 bases; junction bases outside the gene matches: 7. The CDR3 length is 16 residues. This CDR3 is CASSPLTSGFTGELFF. As DNA, the CDR3 is TGTGCCAGCAGTCCGTTGACTAGCGGGTTCACCGGGGAGCTGTTTTTT.

The rearrangement links TRBV15 to TRBJ1-2; 9 bases are a match to TRBD1. The junction had 5 bases not matched to a gene; V was cut back by 0 bases and J by 6 bases. In germline, CDR1 is LNHNV, CDR2 YYDKDF (reference sequence). CDR3 length: 15 amino acids. CDR3 in amino acids: CATSRDQGQGHGYTF. CDR3 sequence (DNA): TGTGCCACCAGCAGAGATCAGGGACAGGGTCATGGCTACACCTTC.